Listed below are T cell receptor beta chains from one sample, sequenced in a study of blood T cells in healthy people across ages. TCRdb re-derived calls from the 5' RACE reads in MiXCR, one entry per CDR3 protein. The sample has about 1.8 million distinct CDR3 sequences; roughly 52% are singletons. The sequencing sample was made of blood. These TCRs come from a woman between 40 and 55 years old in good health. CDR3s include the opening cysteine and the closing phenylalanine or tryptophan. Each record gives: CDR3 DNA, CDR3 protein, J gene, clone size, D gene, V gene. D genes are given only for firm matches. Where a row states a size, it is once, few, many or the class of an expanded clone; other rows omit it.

cdr3_nt: TGTGCCAGCAGTTTATCGTGGGCCTCATCCATACCCCTCCACTTT
cdr3_aa: CASSLSWASSIPLHF
j_call: TRBJ1-6
clone_size: once
d_call: .
v_call: TRBV27

cdr3_nt: TGTGCCATCAGTGAGTCTAGCCGGGACAGGACTAAAGCTTTCTTT
cdr3_aa: CAISESSRDRTKAFF
j_call: TRBJ1-1
clone_size: .
d_call: TRBD1
v_call: TRBV10-3

cdr3_nt: TGTGCCAGCAGTCCCGCACCTCGGTGGCCCTGGGGGACAGATACGCAGTATTTT
cdr3_aa: CASSPAPRWPWGTDTQYF
j_call: TRBJ2-3
clone_size: few
d_call: .
v_call: TRBV6-1

cdr3_nt: TGTGCCACCAGCCTTGCAGCCTCTTATGGCTACACCTTC
cdr3_aa: CATSLAASYGYTF
j_call: TRBJ1-2
clone_size: .
d_call: .
v_call: TRBV15

cdr3_nt: TGTGCCAGCAGTTACGGGACAGGGAGAGGGCAAGAGACCCAGTACTTC
cdr3_aa: CASSYGTGRGQETQYF
j_call: TRBJ2-5
clone_size: .
d_call: TRBD1
v_call: TRBV6-5

cdr3_nt: TGCAGCGTGGGACAGGGGGCGGGTAATGAGCAGTACTTC
cdr3_aa: CSVGQGAGNEQYF
j_call: TRBJ2-7
clone_size: .
d_call: TRBD1
v_call: TRBV29-1

cdr3_nt: TGTGCCAGCAGTCTACACGGTCGGAGCGGGATCACAGATACGCAGTATTTT
cdr3_aa: CASSLHGRSGITDTQYF
j_call: TRBJ2-3
clone_size: .
d_call: TRBD2
v_call: TRBV7-2

cdr3_nt: TGCGCCAGCAGCTTCCAGGGGTTGCAAGAGACCCAGTTCTTC
cdr3_aa: CASSFQGLQETQFF
j_call: TRBJ2-1
clone_size: .
d_call: .
v_call: TRBV5-1

cdr3_nt: TGTGCCAGCAGTTACTCCGAACTAGCGGGGGCGGATACGCAGTATTTT
cdr3_aa: CASSYSELAGADTQYF
j_call: TRBJ2-3
clone_size: few
d_call: TRBD2
v_call: TRBV6-6

cdr3_nt: TGTGCCAGCCGCCCCGGACCATACAATGAGCAGTTCTTC
cdr3_aa: CASRPGPYNEQFF
j_call: TRBJ2-1
clone_size: .
d_call: .
v_call: TRBV7-2

cdr3_nt: TGCAGTGCTAGAGTTTTTACAGGCAGCACAGATACGCAGTATTTT
cdr3_aa: CSARVFTGSTDTQYF
j_call: TRBJ2-3
clone_size: once
d_call: .
v_call: TRBV20-1

cdr3_nt: TGCGCCAGCAGCCAAGTATGGGGGCCAGACTGTGGCTACACCTTC
cdr3_aa: CASSQVWGPDCGYTF
j_call: TRBJ1-2
clone_size: .
d_call: .
v_call: TRBV4-1

cdr3_nt: TGTGCCAGCAGTTACCTCGACACCCGCCAAGAGACCCAGTACTTC
cdr3_aa: CASSYLDTRQETQYF
j_call: TRBJ2-5
clone_size: .
d_call: .
v_call: TRBV6-6

cdr3_nt: TGTGCCAGCAGCCAAGCCGACGGCGATCAGCCCCAGCATTTT
cdr3_aa: CASSQADGDQPQHF
j_call: TRBJ1-5
clone_size: .
d_call: .
v_call: TRBV4-2

cdr3_nt: TGTGCCAGCAGATCTAGGGGGACCCACGAGCAGTACTTC
cdr3_aa: CASRSRGTHEQYF
j_call: TRBJ2-7
clone_size: .
d_call: .
v_call: TRBV5-6

cdr3_nt: TGTGCCAGCAGTTTAGACAGCTCGACCTACAATGAGCAGTTCTTC
cdr3_aa: CASSLDSSTYNEQFF
j_call: TRBJ2-1
clone_size: few
d_call: .
v_call: TRBV28

cdr3_nt: TGTGCCAGCAGTGACTCGTCCGGCTTAGCGCAGTATTTT
cdr3_aa: CASSDSSGLAQYF
j_call: TRBJ2-3
clone_size: few
d_call: .
v_call: TRBV6-4

cdr3_nt: TGCAGTGCTCCGCGGGGGGGTTCTTTTGAGACCCAGTACTTC
cdr3_aa: CSAPRGGSFETQYF
j_call: TRBJ2-5
clone_size: .
d_call: TRBD2
v_call: TRBV20-1

cdr3_nt: TGTGCCAGCTGCGTACACGGGGAGTCGGTTAGAAATGAGCAGTTCTTC
cdr3_aa: CASCVHGESVRNEQFF
j_call: TRBJ2-1
clone_size: .
d_call: .
v_call: TRBV7-8

cdr3_nt: TGTGCCAGCAGTTCAGCGGGGGTACAAGAGACCCAGTACTTC
cdr3_aa: CASSSAGVQETQYF
j_call: TRBJ2-5
clone_size: few
d_call: TRBD2
v_call: TRBV6-6

cdr3_nt: TGTGCCAGCAGGCTAATGGGGGTAGACCCCAGCTCCTACAATGAGCAGTTCTTC
cdr3_aa: CASRLMGVDPSSYNEQFF
j_call: TRBJ2-1
clone_size: .
d_call: .
v_call: TRBV27

cdr3_nt: TGTGCCAGCAGAGCAGGGGGCGAATCTGGGGCCAACGTCCTGACTTTC
cdr3_aa: CASRAGGESGANVLTF
j_call: TRBJ2-6
clone_size: .
d_call: TRBD1
v_call: TRBV6-2/TRBV6-3

cdr3_nt: TGTGCCAGCAGTTTGCAGGTCGACTACACAGATACGCAGTATTTT
cdr3_aa: CASSLQVDYTDTQYF
j_call: TRBJ2-3
clone_size: .
d_call: .
v_call: TRBV28

cdr3_nt: TGCGCCAGCAGCCAAACTAGCGGGGCGTCGACCTACGAGCAGTACTTC
cdr3_aa: CASSQTSGASTYEQYF
j_call: TRBJ2-7
clone_size: .
d_call: TRBD2
v_call: TRBV4-3

cdr3_nt: TGTGCCAACAGTAAGATGGGGGAACGAGAGACCCAGTACTTC
cdr3_aa: CANSKMGERETQYF
j_call: TRBJ2-5
clone_size: .
d_call: .
v_call: TRBV28

cdr3_nt: TGTGCCACCAGGTACGGGGGTGTGGGCAATCAGCCCCAGCATTTT
cdr3_aa: CATRYGGVGNQPQHF
j_call: TRBJ1-5
clone_size: .
d_call: .
v_call: TRBV15

cdr3_nt: TGTGCCAGCAGCTTTCCGGGACAGGGAAACTATGGCTACACCTTC
cdr3_aa: CASSFPGQGNYGYTF
j_call: TRBJ1-2
clone_size: few
d_call: TRBD1
v_call: TRBV13

cdr3_nt: TGCGCCAGCAGCTCCACAGGGCACGGGTACAATGAGCAGTACTTC
cdr3_aa: CASSSTGHGYNEQYF
j_call: TRBJ2-7
clone_size: .
d_call: .
v_call: TRBV5-1

cdr3_nt: TGTGCCAGCAGCTTGCCACAAGGTGAGCAGTTCTTC
cdr3_aa: CASSLPQGEQFF
j_call: TRBJ2-1
clone_size: .
d_call: .
v_call: TRBV7-6

cdr3_nt: TGTGCCAGCAGCTTCTCTAAGCTTCACATGGGACGGAACTCAGATACGCAGTATTTT
cdr3_aa: CASSFSKLHMGRNSDTQYF
j_call: TRBJ2-3
clone_size: .
d_call: .
v_call: TRBV7-9

cdr3_nt: TGTGCCATCAGTCACGACAGGGCTAGGGCTAACACCTTC
cdr3_aa: CAISHDRARANTF
j_call: TRBJ1-2
clone_size: .
d_call: TRBD1
v_call: TRBV10-3

cdr3_nt: TGCGCCAGCGACACCACAGGGGCCCACAATGAGCAGTTCTTC
cdr3_aa: CASDTTGAHNEQFF
j_call: TRBJ2-1
clone_size: .
d_call: TRBD1
v_call: TRBV5-1

cdr3_nt: TGTGCCAGCAGACCGACGGGGGGAAAGACAGATACGCAGTATTTT
cdr3_aa: CASRPTGGKTDTQYF
j_call: TRBJ2-3
clone_size: .
d_call: TRBD2
v_call: TRBV28

cdr3_nt: TGTGCCAGCAGCATGGTACTAGCGGGTACCAGCTCCTACAATGAGCAGTTCTTC
cdr3_aa: CASSMVLAGTSSYNEQFF
j_call: TRBJ2-1
clone_size: .
d_call: TRBD2
v_call: TRBV7-2

cdr3_nt: TGTGCCAGCAGCCCCCTCCTTGGGGACAGGGGGCTCACAGATACGCAGTATTTT
cdr3_aa: CASSPLLGDRGLTDTQYF
j_call: TRBJ2-3
clone_size: .
d_call: TRBD1
v_call: TRBV7-2

cdr3_nt: TGTGCCAGCAGTGCCCCCCGGGGGGGCAGTGGCTACACCTTC
cdr3_aa: CASSAPRGGSGYTF
j_call: TRBJ1-2
clone_size: .
d_call: .
v_call: TRBV2

cdr3_nt: TGCAGTGCCCAACCTGGAGCGGGGGCAATCTACGAGCAGTACTTC
cdr3_aa: CSAQPGAGAIYEQYF
j_call: TRBJ2-7
clone_size: .
d_call: TRBD2
v_call: TRBV20-1

cdr3_nt: TGCGCCAGCAGGCCACTGGGAGGGGGAGAGACCCAGTACTTC
cdr3_aa: CASRPLGGGETQYF
j_call: TRBJ2-5
clone_size: .
d_call: .
v_call: TRBV5-1

cdr3_nt: TGTGCCAGCAGTTCCCTAACAGGGGGCAAATACAATGAGCAGTTCTTC
cdr3_aa: CASSSLTGGKYNEQFF
j_call: TRBJ2-1
clone_size: .
d_call: TRBD1
v_call: TRBV6-5

cdr3_nt: TGTGCTAGTGGTGTCCACCTCGGGACAGGGTCGTCGGAGACCCAGTACTTC
cdr3_aa: CASGVHLGTGSSETQYF
j_call: TRBJ2-5
clone_size: few
d_call: TRBD1
v_call: TRBV12-5

cdr3_nt: TGCAGCGTTGAATTAGGGTTATATGGCTACACCTTC
cdr3_aa: CSVELGLYGYTF
j_call: TRBJ1-2
clone_size: few
d_call: .
v_call: TRBV29-1

cdr3_nt: TGTGCCAGCAGCCAAGATCCCGGCTCGTGGTATGGCTACACCTTC
cdr3_aa: CASSQDPGSWYGYTF
j_call: TRBJ1-2
clone_size: .
d_call: .
v_call: TRBV3-1

cdr3_nt: TGCAGCGTTGCGCAGGGTAGATCCTACGAGCAGTTCTTC
cdr3_aa: CSVAQGRSYEQFF
j_call: TRBJ2-1
clone_size: .
d_call: .
v_call: TRBV29-1

cdr3_nt: TGCAGTGCTCTCGACACTAGCGGGGGGACAGATACGCAGTATTTT
cdr3_aa: CSALDTSGGTDTQYF
j_call: TRBJ2-3
clone_size: .
d_call: TRBD2
v_call: TRBV20-1

cdr3_nt: TGTGCCAGCAGCCCGGGTGGACGCGGCCGGGTTGGGTTTCATGAGCAGTACTTC
cdr3_aa: CASSPGGRGRVGFHEQYF
j_call: TRBJ2-5
clone_size: few
d_call: .
v_call: TRBV7-6

cdr3_nt: TGCAGTGCTAGTGAGCTAGCGGAGCAGTTCTTC
cdr3_aa: CSASELAEQFF
j_call: TRBJ2-1
clone_size: .
d_call: .
v_call: TRBV20-1

cdr3_nt: TGTGCCAGCAGCCCCGCCGGGGTCGGGCGGGGGGGCCTGTATCCAGATACGCAGTATTTT
cdr3_aa: CASSPAGVGRGGLYPDTQYF
j_call: TRBJ2-3
clone_size: .
d_call: TRBD2
v_call: TRBV7-2

cdr3_nt: TGCAGCGTCGCACGACAGAGGTCAGGCGAGCAGTACTTC
cdr3_aa: CSVARQRSGEQYF
j_call: TRBJ2-7
clone_size: .
d_call: .
v_call: TRBV29-1